Each of the 9 T cell receptor beta chains below was sequenced from the same sample in a study of vaccination and CD4 T cells after COVID-19. Regarding treatment: roughly 11-day PBMC culture with coronavirus spike peptide pools or control peptides (ViraFEST assay). These receptors have no known antigen. Sequencing of DNA taken from cultured CD4+ T cells relied on the Oncomine TCR Beta short-read assay. TCRdb ran MiXCR on the PCR reads and lists one entry per CDR3 protein. The sample includes approximately 15,000 distinct CDR3 sequences, about 35% of them seen just once. Sequencing input: cultured CD4+ T cells from blood. These receptor sequences come from a human donor with COVID-19.

This clonotype was recorded a few times. The chain recombines TRBV6-1 with TRBJ2-7, with TRBD1 matching over 8 bases. Germline CDR1 reads MNHNS; CDR2 reads SASEGT. The CDR3 length is 13 residues. The ends lost 8 bases at V and 3 bases at J; junction bases unmatched: 6. As DNA, the CDR3 is TGTGCCAGCCGAAGGACAGGGTTCTACGAGCAGTACTTC. Amino acids: CASRRTGFYEQYF.

The J gene is TRBJ1-1, the V gene TRBV12-3 or TRBV12-4; the D gene is possibly TRBD1 (5 bases). The ends were cut back, 2 bases at V and 6 bases at J, with 10 bases in the middle. The CDR3 totals 13 residues. The CDR3: CASSLSAGPEAFF. The CDR3 nucleotides read TGTGCCAGCAGTTTATCGGCAGGGCCTGAAGCTTTCTTT.

The V gene is TRBV18, the J gene TRBJ2-3; 15 bases fit TRBD2. V lost 0 bases to trimming and J lost 5 bases; unmatched junction nucleotides: 0. The CDR3 runs 16 residues. The germline V gene has CDR1 KGHSH and CDR2 LQKENI. DNA for the CDR3: TGTGCCAGCTCACCACCGGGACTAGCGGGGGGAGATACGCAGTATTTT. It encodes CASSPPGLAGGDTQYF. The full variable domain, rest sourced from reference TRBV18 and TRBJ2-3, is NAGVMQNPRHLVRRRGQEARLRCSPMKGHSHVYWYRQLPEEGLKFMVYLQKENIIDESGMPKERFSAEFPKEGPSILRIQQVVRGDSAAYFCASSPPGLAGGDTQYFGPGTRLTVL.

The chain joins TRBV5-4 to TRBJ2-1; D is uncertain. The CDR3 has 8 residues. CDR1 SGHNT and CDR2 YYREEE come from the germline V gene (reference sequence). V was cut by 9 bases and J by 6 bases, with 1 base left in between. The CDR3 bases are TGTGCCACCAATGAGCAGTTCTTC. This gives the protein CATNEQFF.

This clonotype was recorded a few times. The chain combines TRBV20-1 with TRBJ1-5, with D maybe TRBD1 (6 bases). V was clipped by 5 bases and J by 7 bases, with 15 bases between them. This CDR3 has 13 residues. Germline V CDR1 and CDR2: DFQATT, SNEGSKA (reference sequence). The CDR3: CSAGSGVEQPQHF. CDR3 in DNA: TGCAGTGCTGGTTCAGGGGTGGAACAGCCCCAGCATTTT.

The rearrangement links TRBV4-2 to TRBJ1-5, with D tentatively TRBD1 (6 bases). This CDR3 is 17 amino acids long. From germline, CDR1 is LGHNA and CDR2 YNFKEQ. Trimming left V 0 bases short and J 2 bases short, with 14 bases between. The DNA for the CDR3 is TGTGCCAGCAGCCAAGATTTGGGGGCGAATGGCAATCAGCCCCAGCATTTT. Protein: CASSQDLGANGNQPQHF.

The chain combines TRBV28 with TRBJ1-5; unclear D gene. V lost 2 bases and J 3 bases, leaving 8 bases between the germline ends. The CDR3 is 14 amino acids. The germline V gene encodes CDR1 MDHEN and CDR2 SYDVKM. As DNA, the CDR3 is TGTGCCAGCAGTTTAACCGGGTACAATCAGCCCCAGCATTTT. This sequence encodes CASSLTGYNQPQHF.

This clonotype was counted only a few times. This chain uses TRBV30 with TRBJ2-6; D is unclear. The V end was cut by 4 bases, the J end by 4 bases, with 14 bases between. CDR3 length: 15 amino acids. The V gene's germline CDR1 is GTSNPN and CDR2 SVGIG (reference sequence). The CDR3 nucleotides read TGTGCCTGGAACTGGGGTGGCTCAGGGGCCAACGTCCTGACTTTC. Protein: CAWNWGGSGANVLTF.

For this clonotype: The germline gene is not matched at one end of the junction; a read error may be the cause. This rearrangement joins TRBV20-1 to TRBJ2-4; TRBD1 matches 7 bases. Germline CDR1 and CDR2: DFQATT and SNEGSKA (reference sequence). The CDR3 totals 12 residues. The CDR3 DNA sequence: TGCAGTGCTAGAGAGCCCCCAGACAGGGTGAACTTC. Residues: CSAREPPDRVNF.